This passage covers 16 T cell receptor beta chains from one sample sequenced in a study of blood T cells in healthy people across ages. The use of a sample-barcoded 5' primer and a J-beta primer mix characterized a second PCR of roughly 6 to 12 cycles. One entry per CDR3 protein, called by TCRdb with MiXCR from the 5' RACE reads. The sample has 800,000 or so distinct CDR3 sequences; about 25% are singletons. Another study also made use of these data, one on T cells of mothers and their children.

Sequencing was carried out using blood. The receptor source for this set is a boy aged 10-17 years in good health.

This clonotype was seen at least ten times. The germline gene is not matched at one end of the junction; a read error may be the cause. The rearrangement joins TRBV20-1 to TRBJ2-5, with 8 bases matching TRBD1. Germline V gene data show CDR1 as DFQATT and CDR2 as SNEGSKA (reference sequence). The CDR3 is 17 amino acids. The CDR3 DNA follows: TGCAGTGCCAGAGGAGGACAGGGTGCCAAGATGGGAGAGACCCAGTACTTC. Protein product: CSARGGQGAKMGETQYF.

The chain has TRBV7-8 and TRBJ2-5; possibly TRBD2 for D (6 bases). CDR3 length: 17 residues. Germline-derived CDR1 and CDR2 are SGHVS and FQNEAQ. Trimming pared 2 bases from V and 5 bases from J, leaving 21 bases between. The DNA of the CDR3 is TGTGCCAGCAGCTTATTCATTTGGCGGGAAAGTGGGGAGACCCAGTACTTC. It yields the protein CASSLFIWRESGETQYF.

This clonotype was observed a few times. CDR3 in DNA: TGTGCCAGCAGCTTGGGTACCGGGACTAGCGGGAGGGCCAATGAGCAGTTCTTC. It specifies CASSLGTGTSGRANEQFF. This sequence joins TRBV7-9 and TRBJ2-1; TRBD2 matches 16 bases. V shed 3 bases, J shed 6 bases, and the junction held 8 bases outside the gene matches. The CDR3 is 18 amino acids. Germline V CDR1 and CDR2: SEHNR, FQNEAQ (reference sequence).

The chain couples TRBV7-2 to TRBJ2-3; TRBD2 aligns across 7 bases. CDR1 is SGHTA and CDR2 is FQGNSA in the germline V gene. The CDR3 sequence is 15 residues long. Trimming took 4 bases from V and 0 from J; bases not matched to a gene: 4. The CDR3 loop is CASSSLATSTDTQYF. The CDR3 DNA reads TGTGCCAGCAGCTCACTAGCGACTAGCACAGATACGCAGTATTTT.

The chain combines TRBV14 with TRBJ2-3, with a possible D match to TRBD1 (5 bases). This CDR3 region has 15 residues. V lost 0 bases and J 6 bases, leaving 13 bases between the germline ends. From germline, CDR1 is SGHDN and CDR2 FVKESK. CDR3: CASSQDVPGSDTQYF. Written as DNA, the CDR3 is TGTGCCAGCAGCCAAGATGTTCCAGGGTCCGATACGCAGTATTTT.

Concerning this clonotype itself: One end of the junction varies from germline; a read error may be responsible. The V and J genes are TRBV12-3 or TRBV12-4 and TRBJ2-5; TRBD2 agrees at 11 bases. The CDR3 has 18 residues. The CDR3 DNA sequence: TGTGCCAGCAGTATACCTACTAGCGGGGGCCCGGTGGGGGAGACCCAGTGCTTC. Amino acids: CASSIPTSGGPVGETQCF.

The chain links TRBV7-3 to TRBJ2-2, with D maybe TRBD2 (6 bases). V was cut by 2 bases and J by 0 bases, with 10 bases left in between. The germline gives CDR1 SGHTA, CDR2 FQGTGA. The CDR3 runs 16 residues. CDR3 residues: CASSLLAYSNTGELFF. CDR3 coding DNA: TGTGCCAGCAGCTTACTAGCGTATTCGAACACCGGGGAGCTGTTTTTT.

The chain has TRBV29-1 and TRBJ1-3; TRBD1 might be the D (6 bases). Germline assignment: CDR1 SQVTM and CDR2 ANQGSEA. Trimming took off 4 bases at V and 0 bases at J, with 13 bases between the two ends. The CDR3 consists of 15 residues. CDR3 residues: CSVGTASFSGNTIYF. CDR3 in DNA: TGCAGCGTTGGGACAGCCTCCTTCTCTGGAAACACCATATATTTT.

This clonotype was seen a few times. V gene TRBV29-1 combines with J gene TRBJ1-1; no definite D call. Germline V gene lookup returns CDR1 SQVTM and CDR2 ANQGSEA. Trimming cost V 6 bases and J 1 base, with 9 bases left between them. This CDR3 spans 12 amino acids. The CDR3 bases are TGCAGCGTCCCTCGGGGGAACACTGAAGCTTTCTTT. It codes for CSVPRGNTEAFF.

The chain combines TRBV27 with TRBJ2-7, with TRBD1 matching over 8 bases. The end of the DNA is better explained by TRBJ2-1, so the J call may be wrong. The CDR3 has 17 amino acids. The germline CDR1 and CDR2 sequences are MNHEY and SMNVEV (reference sequence). CDR3 sequence: CASSSSTGTGRLDEQFF. CDR3 in DNA: TGTGCCAGCAGTTCAAGCACCGGGACAGGTCGGCTCGATGAGCAGTTCTTC.

The V call is TRBV6-2 or TRBV6-3, the J call TRBJ1-2; no clear D. From germline, CDR1 is MNHEY and CDR2 SVGEGT. V shed 5 bases and J shed 3 bases, with 13 bases lying between them. The CDR3 spans 14 residues. The CDR3 here is CASSPFGGHYGYTF. The CDR3 nucleotides are TGTGCCAGCAGTCCCTTTGGCGGCCACTATGGCTACACCTTC.

This clonotype has more than one count but fewer than ten. The chain couples TRBV7-9 to TRBJ2-7; D remains unclear. The CDR3 length is 12 residues. The V and J ends lost 7 bases and 3 bases respectively, with 10 bases between them. Germline V lookup: CDR1 SEHNR, CDR2 FQNEAQ (reference sequence). The CDR3 reads CASTTWDYEQYF. CDR3 DNA: TGTGCCAGCACCACTTGGGACTACGAGCAGTACTTC.

This clonotype was seen more than once but under ten times. This chain links TRBV20-1 with TRBJ1-1; maybe TRBD1 (5 bases). The CDR3 runs 16 residues. The ends were cut back, 0 bases at V and 5 bases at J, with 19 bases in the middle. Germline V CDR1 and CDR2: DFQATT, SNEGSKA (reference sequence). As DNA, the CDR3 is TGCAGTGCTAGAGATTTCGCGGGGGTAGGTTTGACTGAAGCTTTCTTT. This sequence encodes CSARDFAGVGLTEAFF.

J is TRBJ2-3 and V is TRBV7-2; 16 bases map to TRBD2. The CDR3 consists of 18 residues. Germline assignment: CDR1 SGHTA and CDR2 FQGNSA. V was clipped by 4 bases and J by 5 bases; unmatched bases: 9. This CDR3 is CASSSSGTSGGALDTQYF. CDR3 DNA sequence: TGTGCCAGCAGCTCTTCCGGGACTAGCGGGGGGGCCTTAGATACGCAGTATTTT.

A few counts support this clonotype. The chain carries TRBV6-4 and TRBJ2-1, with a possible D match to TRBD2 (5 bases). Germline CDR1 MRHNA, CDR2 SNTAGT. Trimming left V 3 bases short and J 4 bases short, with 10 bases between. The CDR3 spans 14 residues. The CDR3 DNA sequence: TGTGCCAGCAGTGATACGGGGTTGTACAATGAGCAGTTCTTC. Protein: CASSDTGLYNEQFF.

This sequence joins TRBV27 and TRBJ2-7; D remains ambiguous. CDR3 size: 11 residues. Germline values: CDR1 MNHEY, CDR2 SMNVEV (reference sequence). Trimming cost V 1 base and J 6 bases, with 4 bases left between them. The CDR3 sequence is CASSLWGEQYF. In nucleotides, the CDR3 is TGTGCCAGCAGTTTATGGGGCGAGCAGTACTTC.